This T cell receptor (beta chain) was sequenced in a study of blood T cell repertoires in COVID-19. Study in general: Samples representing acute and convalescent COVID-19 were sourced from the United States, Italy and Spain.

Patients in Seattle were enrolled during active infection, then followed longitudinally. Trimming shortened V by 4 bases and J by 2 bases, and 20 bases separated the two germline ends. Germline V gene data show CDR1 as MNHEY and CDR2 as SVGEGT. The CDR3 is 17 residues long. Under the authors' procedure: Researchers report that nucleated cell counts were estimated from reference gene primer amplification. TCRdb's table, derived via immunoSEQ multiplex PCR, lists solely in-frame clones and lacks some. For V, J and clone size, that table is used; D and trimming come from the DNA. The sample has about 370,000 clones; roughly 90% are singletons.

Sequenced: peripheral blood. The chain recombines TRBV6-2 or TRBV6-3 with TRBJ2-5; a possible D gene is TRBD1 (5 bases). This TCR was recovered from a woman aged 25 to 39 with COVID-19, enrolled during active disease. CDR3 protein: CASSFFRNLGVQETQYF. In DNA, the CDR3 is TGTGCCAGCAGTTTTTTTCGCAACCTAGGGGTACAAGAGACCCAGTACTTC.